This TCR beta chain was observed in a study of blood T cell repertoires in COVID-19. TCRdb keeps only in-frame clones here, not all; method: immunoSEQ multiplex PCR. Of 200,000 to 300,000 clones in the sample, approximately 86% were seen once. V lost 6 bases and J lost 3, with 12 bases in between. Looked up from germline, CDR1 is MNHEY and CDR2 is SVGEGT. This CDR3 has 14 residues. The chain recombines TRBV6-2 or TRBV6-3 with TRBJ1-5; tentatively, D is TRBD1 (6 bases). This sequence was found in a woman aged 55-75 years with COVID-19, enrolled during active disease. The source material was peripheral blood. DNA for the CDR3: TGTGCCAGCAGCTGGACAGCTATCAATCAGCCCCAGCATTTT. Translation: CASSWTAINQPQHF.